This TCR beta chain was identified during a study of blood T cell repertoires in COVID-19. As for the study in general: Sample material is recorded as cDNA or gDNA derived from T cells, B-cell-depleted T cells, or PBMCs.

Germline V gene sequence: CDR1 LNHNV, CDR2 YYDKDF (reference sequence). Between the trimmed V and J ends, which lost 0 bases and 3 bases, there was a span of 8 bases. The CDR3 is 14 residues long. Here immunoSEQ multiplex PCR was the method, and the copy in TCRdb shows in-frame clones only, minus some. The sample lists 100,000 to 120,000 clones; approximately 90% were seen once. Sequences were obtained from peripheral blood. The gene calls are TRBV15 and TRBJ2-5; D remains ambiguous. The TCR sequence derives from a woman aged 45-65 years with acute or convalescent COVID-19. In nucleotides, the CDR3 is TGTGCCACCAGCAGAGATCTGGCTGAAGAGACCCAGTACTTC. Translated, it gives CATSRDLAEETQYF.